This TCR beta chain was sequenced in a study of memory CD4+ T cells and cytomegalovirus serostatus. Authors' methods: Out-of-frame sequences were removed, leaving a few million distinct TCRbeta sequences. Assay used: immunoSEQ multiplex PCR; TCRdb lists only in-frame clones, some missing. The D gene and trimming were derived from the DNA, and the V and J assignments and clone size from that table. The table lists 84,000 or so clones, less than 90% of them singletons. Germline CDR1 SGHRS, CDR2 YFSETQ. V lost 0 bases to trimming and J lost 1 base, with 18 bases between them. CDR3 length: 18 amino acids. Single viable CD3+CD4+CD8-CD45RO+ cells were sorted as the memory CD4+ T cells.

The sequence was obtained from an adult in good health and CMV-seronegative. The sample consisted of memory CD4+ T cells from blood. The chain recombines TRBV5-1 with TRBJ2-3; D is perhaps TRBD2 (6 bases). The CDR3 protein is CASSLGVRGAPGTDTQYF. As DNA, the CDR3 is TGCGCCAGCAGCTTGGGGGTCCGCGGGGCGCCGGGCACAGATACGCAGTATTTT.